The TCR beta chain described here comes from a study of cytomegalovirus exposure and HLA in healthy donors. From germline, CDR1 is MNHEY and CDR2 SMNVEV (reference sequence). V shed 5 bases and J 0 bases; nucleotides not matched to a gene: 3. The CDR3 covers 16 residues. Study-wide points: A later analysis revealed that TCR association rates differed between HLA loci, peaking at DRB1 and bottoming out at HLA-C. In a later analysis, most CMV-associated TCR beta chains appeared HLA-restricted.

60 Vbeta and 13 Jbeta primers were used in PCR. The assay was immunoSEQ multiplex PCR, and TCRdb's table has in-frame clones only and misses some. The sample contains some 130,000 clones, around 80% of which appear only once. Notes on this clone: Its specificity is not known.

Each donor was healthy, and each was a bone marrow donor. The chain has TRBV27 and TRBJ2-1; 11 bases match TRBD2. The sample comprised PBMCs. The sequence was obtained from a man aged 25-45 years in good health and CMV-seronegative. CDR3 in DNA: TGTGCCAGCAGTGAACTAGCGGGAGTCTCCTACAATGAGCAGTTCTTC. This codes for CASSELAGVSYNEQFF.